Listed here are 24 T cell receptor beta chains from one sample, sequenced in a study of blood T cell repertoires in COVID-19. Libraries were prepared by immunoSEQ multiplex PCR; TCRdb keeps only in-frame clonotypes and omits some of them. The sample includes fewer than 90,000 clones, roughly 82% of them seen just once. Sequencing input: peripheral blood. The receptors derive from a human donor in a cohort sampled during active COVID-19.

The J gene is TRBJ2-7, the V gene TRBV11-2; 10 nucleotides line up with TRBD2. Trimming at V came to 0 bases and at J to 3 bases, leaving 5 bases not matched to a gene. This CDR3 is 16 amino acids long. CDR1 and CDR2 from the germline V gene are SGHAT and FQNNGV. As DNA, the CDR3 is TGTGCCAGCAGCTTAGACTCTAGCGGGGGTGTCTACGAGCAGTACTTC. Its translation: CASSLDSSGGVYEQYF.

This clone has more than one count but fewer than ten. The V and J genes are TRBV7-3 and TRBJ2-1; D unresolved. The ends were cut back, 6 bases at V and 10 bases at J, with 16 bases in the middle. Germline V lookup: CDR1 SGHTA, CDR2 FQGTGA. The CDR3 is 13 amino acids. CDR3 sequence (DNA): TGTGCCAGCAGAAAGGCGGTAGCTCTAGAGCAGTTCTTC. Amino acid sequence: CASRKAVALEQFF. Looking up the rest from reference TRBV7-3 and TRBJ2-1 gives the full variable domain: GAGVSQTPSNKVTEKGKYVELRCDPISGHTALYWYRQSLGQGPEFLIYFQGTGAADDSGLPNDRFFAVRPEGSVSTLKIQRTERGDSAVYLCASRKAVALEQFFGPGTRLTVL.

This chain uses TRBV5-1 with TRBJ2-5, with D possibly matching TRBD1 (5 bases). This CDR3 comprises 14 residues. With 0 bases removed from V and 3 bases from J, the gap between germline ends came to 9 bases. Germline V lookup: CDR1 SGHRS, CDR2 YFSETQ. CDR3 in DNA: TGCGCCAGCAGCTTGGGGGGCCCCAAAGAGACCCAGTACTTC. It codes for CASSLGGPKETQYF. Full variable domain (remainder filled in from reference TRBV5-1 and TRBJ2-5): KAGVTQTPRYLIKTRGQQVTLSCSPISGHRSVSWYQQTPGQGLQFLFEYFSETQRNKGNFPGRFSGRQFSNSRSEMNVSTLELGDSALYLCASSLGGPKETQYFGPGTRLLVL.

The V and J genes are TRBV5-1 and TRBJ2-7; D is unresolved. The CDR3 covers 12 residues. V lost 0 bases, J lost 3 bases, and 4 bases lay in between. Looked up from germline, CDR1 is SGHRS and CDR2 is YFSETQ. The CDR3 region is CASSLANYEQYF. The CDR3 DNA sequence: TGCGCCAGCAGCTTGGCCAACTACGAGCAGTACTTC.

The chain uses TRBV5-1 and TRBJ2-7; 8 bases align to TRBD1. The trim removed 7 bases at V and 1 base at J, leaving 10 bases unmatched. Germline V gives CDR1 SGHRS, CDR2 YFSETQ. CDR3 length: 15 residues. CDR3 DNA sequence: TGCGCCAGCGGTCCAGGGGGGACAGGATCCTACGAGCAGTACTTC. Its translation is CASGPGGTGSYEQYF. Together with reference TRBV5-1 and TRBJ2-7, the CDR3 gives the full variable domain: KAGVTQTPRYLIKTRGQQVTLSCSPISGHRSVSWYQQTPGQGLQFLFEYFSETQRNKGNFPGRFSGRQFSNSRSEMNVSTLELGDSALYLCASGPGGTGSYEQYFGPGTRLTVT.

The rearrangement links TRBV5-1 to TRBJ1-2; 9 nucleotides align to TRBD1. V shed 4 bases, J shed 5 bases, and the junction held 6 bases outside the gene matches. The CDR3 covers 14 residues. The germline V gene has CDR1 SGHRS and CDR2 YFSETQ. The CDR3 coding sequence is TGCGCCAGCAGCCTGGGACAGGGATGGTATGGCTACACCTTC. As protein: CASSLGQGWYGYTF.

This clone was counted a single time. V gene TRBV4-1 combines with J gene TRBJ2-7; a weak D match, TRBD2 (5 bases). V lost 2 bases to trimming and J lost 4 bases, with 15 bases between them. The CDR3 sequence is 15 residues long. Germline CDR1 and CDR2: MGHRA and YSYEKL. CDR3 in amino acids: CASSQTSGIYYEQYF. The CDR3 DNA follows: TGCGCCAGCAGCCAAACCAGCGGAATCTATTACGAGCAGTACTTC.

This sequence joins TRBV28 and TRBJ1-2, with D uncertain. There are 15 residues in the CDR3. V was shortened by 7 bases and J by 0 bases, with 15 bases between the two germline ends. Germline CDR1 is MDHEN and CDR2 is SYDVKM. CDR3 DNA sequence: TGTGCCAGCACCATCCTACCTACCGCTAACTATGGCTACACCTTC. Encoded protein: CASTILPTANYGYTF.

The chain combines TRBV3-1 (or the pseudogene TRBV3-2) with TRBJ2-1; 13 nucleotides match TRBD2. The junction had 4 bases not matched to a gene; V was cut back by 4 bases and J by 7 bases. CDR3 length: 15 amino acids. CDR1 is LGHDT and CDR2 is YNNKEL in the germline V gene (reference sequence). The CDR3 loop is CASSPRTSGGNEQFF. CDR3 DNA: TGTGCCAGCAGCCCCCGGACTAGCGGGGGTAATGAGCAGTTCTTC.

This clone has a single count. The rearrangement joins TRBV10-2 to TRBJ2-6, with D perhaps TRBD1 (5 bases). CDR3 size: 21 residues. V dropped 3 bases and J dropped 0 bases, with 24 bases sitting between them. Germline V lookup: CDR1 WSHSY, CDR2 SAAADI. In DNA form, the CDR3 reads TGCGCCAGCAGTGATTTCCTGGACACCTACAAAAGGGACTCTGGGGCCAACGTCCTGACTTTC. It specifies CASSDFLDTYKRDSGANVLTF.

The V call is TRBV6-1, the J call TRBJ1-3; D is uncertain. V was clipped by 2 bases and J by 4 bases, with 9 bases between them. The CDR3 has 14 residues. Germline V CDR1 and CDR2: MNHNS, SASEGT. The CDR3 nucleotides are TGTGCCAGCAGTGAACCGGGGTACGGAAACACCATATATTTT. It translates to CASSEPGYGNTIYF.

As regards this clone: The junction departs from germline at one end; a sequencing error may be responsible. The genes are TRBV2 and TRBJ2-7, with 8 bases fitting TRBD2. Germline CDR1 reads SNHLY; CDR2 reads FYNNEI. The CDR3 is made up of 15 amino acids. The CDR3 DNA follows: TGTGTCAGCAGTGAAGGTGGCGGGAGGACCTACGAGCAGTACTTC. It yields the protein CVSSEGGGRTYEQYF.

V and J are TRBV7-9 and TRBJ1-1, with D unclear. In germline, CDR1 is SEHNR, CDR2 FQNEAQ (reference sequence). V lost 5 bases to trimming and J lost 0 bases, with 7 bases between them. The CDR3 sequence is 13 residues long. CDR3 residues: CASSVNMNTEAFF. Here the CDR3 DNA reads TGTGCCAGCAGCGTAAATATGAACACTGAAGCTTTCTTT.

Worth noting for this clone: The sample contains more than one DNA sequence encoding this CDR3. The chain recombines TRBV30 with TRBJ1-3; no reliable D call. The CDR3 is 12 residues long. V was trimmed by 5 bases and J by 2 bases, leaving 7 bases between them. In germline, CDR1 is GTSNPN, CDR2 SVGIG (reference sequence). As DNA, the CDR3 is TGTGCCTGGGGAACAGCTGGAAACACCATATATTTT. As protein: CAWGTAGNTIYF.

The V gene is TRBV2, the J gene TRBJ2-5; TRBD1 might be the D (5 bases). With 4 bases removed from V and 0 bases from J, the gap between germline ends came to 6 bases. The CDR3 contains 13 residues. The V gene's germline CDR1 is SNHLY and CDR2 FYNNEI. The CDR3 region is CASSGRDQETQYF. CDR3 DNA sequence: TGTGCCAGCAGTGGCAGGGACCAAGAGACCCAGTACTTC.

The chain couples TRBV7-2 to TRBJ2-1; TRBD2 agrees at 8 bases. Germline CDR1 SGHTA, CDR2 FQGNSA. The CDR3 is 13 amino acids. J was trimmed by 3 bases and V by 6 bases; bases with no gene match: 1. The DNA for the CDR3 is TGTGCCAGCAGTGGGACTAGCTACAATGAGCAGTTCTTC. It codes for CASSGTSYNEQFF.

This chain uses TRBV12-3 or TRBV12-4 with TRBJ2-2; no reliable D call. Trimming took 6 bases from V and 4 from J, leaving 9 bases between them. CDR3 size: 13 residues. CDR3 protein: CASSRASTGELFF. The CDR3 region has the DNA TGTGCCAGCAGCCGAGCCTCCACCGGGGAGCTGTTTTTT.

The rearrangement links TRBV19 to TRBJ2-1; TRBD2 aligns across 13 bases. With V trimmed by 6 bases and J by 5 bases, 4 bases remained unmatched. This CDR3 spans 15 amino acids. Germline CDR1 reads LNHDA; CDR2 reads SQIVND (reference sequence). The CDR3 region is CASRLTSGGHNEQFF. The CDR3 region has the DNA TGTGCCAGTAGATTGACTAGCGGGGGGCACAATGAGCAGTTCTTC. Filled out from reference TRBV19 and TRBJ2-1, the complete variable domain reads DGGITQSPKYLFRKEGQNVTLSCEQNLNHDAMYWYRQDPGQGLRLIYYSQIVNDFQKGDIAEGYSVSREKKESFPLTVTSAQKNPTAFYLCASRLTSGGHNEQFFGPGTRLTVL.

CDR3 protein: CATSRDEGLGTDTQYF. The DNA for the CDR3 is TGTGCCACCAGCAGAGATGAGGGACTAGGCACAGATACGCAGTATTTT. V gene TRBV15 combines with J gene TRBJ2-3, with 8 bases aligning to TRBD2. V trimming: 0 bases; J trimming: 1 base; junction bases outside the gene matches: 3. The CDR3 runs to 16 residues. Germline V gene data show CDR1 as LNHNV and CDR2 as YYDKDF (reference sequence).

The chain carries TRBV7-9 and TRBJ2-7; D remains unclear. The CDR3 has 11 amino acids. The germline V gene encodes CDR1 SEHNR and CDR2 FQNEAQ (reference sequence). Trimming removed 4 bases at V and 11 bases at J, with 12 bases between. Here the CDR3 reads CASSSSSLEYF. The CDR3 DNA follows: TGTGCCAGCAGCTCGTCCTCACTGGAGTACTTC.

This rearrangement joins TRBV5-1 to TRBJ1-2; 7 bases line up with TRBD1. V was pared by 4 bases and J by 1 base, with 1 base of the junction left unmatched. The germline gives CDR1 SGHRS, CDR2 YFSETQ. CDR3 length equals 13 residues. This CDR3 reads CASSQGGNYGYTF. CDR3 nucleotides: TGCGCCAGCAGCCAGGGGGGTAACTATGGCTACACCTTC.

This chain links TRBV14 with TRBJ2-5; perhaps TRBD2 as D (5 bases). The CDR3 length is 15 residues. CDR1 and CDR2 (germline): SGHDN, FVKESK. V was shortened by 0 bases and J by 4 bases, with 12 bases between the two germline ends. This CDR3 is CASSQDTGVGETQYF. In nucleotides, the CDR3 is TGTGCCAGCAGCCAAGACACCGGGGTGGGAGAGACCCAGTACTTC. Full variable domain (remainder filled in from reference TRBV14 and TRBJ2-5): EAGVTQFPSHSVIEKGQTVTLRCDPISGHDNLYWYRRVMGKEIKFLLHFVKESKQDESGMPNNRFLAERTGGTYSTLKVQPAELEDSGVYFCASSQDTGVGETQYFGPGTRLLVL.

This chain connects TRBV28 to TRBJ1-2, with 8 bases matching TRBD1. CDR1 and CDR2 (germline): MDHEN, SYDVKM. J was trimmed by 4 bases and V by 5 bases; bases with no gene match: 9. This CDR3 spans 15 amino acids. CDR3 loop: CASSKGQASPYGYTF. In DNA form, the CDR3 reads TGTGCCAGCAGTAAGGGACAGGCAAGCCCCTATGGCTACACCTTC.

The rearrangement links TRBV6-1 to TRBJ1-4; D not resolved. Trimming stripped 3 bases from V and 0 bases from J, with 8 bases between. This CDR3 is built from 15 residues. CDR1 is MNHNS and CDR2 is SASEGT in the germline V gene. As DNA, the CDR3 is TGTGCCAGCAGTGATAGACGGGCAACTAATGAAAAACTGTTTTTT. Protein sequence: CASSDRRATNEKLFF.